The entry below gives a single T cell receptor beta chain sequence along with its context. The record originates from a study of blood T cell repertoires in COVID-19. The length of the CDR3 is 15 residues. Looked up from germline, CDR1 is KGHSH and CDR2 is LQKENI. Trimming at V came to 2 bases and at J to 1 base, leaving 3 bases not matched to a gene. Assay: immunoSEQ multiplex PCR; the TCRdb copy retains only in-frame clones and omits some. The table lists 250,000 to 350,000 clones, approximately 91% of them singletons. This TCR came from a woman between 40 and 55 years old who had recovered from COVID-19. Sequenced: peripheral blood. The V and J genes are TRBV18 and TRBJ1-1; TRBD1 matches 8 bases. This CDR3 is CASSPMTGENTEAFF. The CDR3 DNA reads TGTGCCAGCTCACCAATGACAGGGGAGAACACTGAAGCTTTCTTT.